The T cell receptor (beta chain) described here comes from a study of glioma-infiltrating T cells. Study-wide points: Tissue-blood divergence was below expectation in non-neoplastic patients, above in gliomas.

The CDR3 length is 14 residues. Trimming took 6 bases from V and 0 from J, leaving 11 bases between them. Comment on this clonotype: As yet, its antigen is unknown.

TCR alpha and beta CDR3 regions were amplified from RNA using iRepertoire nested multiplex PCR. One-step reverse transcription and amplification started from approximately 100-400 ng of tissue mRNA or PBMC total RNA. From the multiplex PCR reads, TCRdb called clonotypes with MiXCR, one entry per CDR3 protein. Counted here are about 130,000 distinct CDR3 sequences, approximately 24% occurring once; the ten biggest clones make up around 28%. The sequencing sample was made of glioma tissue, nonneoplastic brain tissue, or PBMCs (not recorded which). The gene calls are TRBV12-3 or TRBV12-4 and TRBJ1-1; D gene unclear. This receptor was identified in a human donor with low-grade glioma or glioblastoma, undergoing nonglioma brain surgery, or in good health (not recorded which). This chain's CDR3 is CASSLQNMNTEAFF. The CDR3 coding sequence is TGTGCCAGCAGCCTACAGAACATGAACACTGAAGCTTTCTTT.